The 30 T cell receptor beta chains listed next were all sequenced from one sample in a study of blood T cells in healthy people across ages. Through a sample-barcoded 5' primer and a J-beta primer mix, a second PCR was run for roughly 6 to 11 cycles. Each CDR3 protein gets one entry after TCRdb re-called the 5' RACE reads with MiXCR. The sample includes 1 million or so distinct CDR3 sequences, about 23% of them seen just once. These data also featured in a second study, about T cells of mothers and their children.

Sequencing used blood. These receptors were obtained from a girl aged 2 to 10 in good health.

The CDR3 reads CASSEKLAGAQETQYF. The CDR3 region has the DNA TGTGCCAGCAGTGAAAAGCTAGCGGGGGCCCAAGAGACCCAGTACTTC. V gene TRBV2 combines with J gene TRBJ2-5, with 10 bases that match TRBD2. Trimming removed 2 bases from V and 1 base from J; junction bases left unmatched: 4. CDR1 SNHLY and CDR2 FYNNEI come from the germline V gene. This CDR3 is built from 16 residues.

A few counts support this clonotype. This chain uses TRBV29-1 with TRBJ2-5; 7 nucleotides match TRBD2. Per germline, CDR1 SQVTM and CDR2 ANQGSEA. The CDR3 runs 13 residues. Trimming removed 7 bases from V and 6 bases from J; junction bases left unmatched: 11. In DNA form, the CDR3 reads TGCAGCGCCGGATGGGGAGGGGTGAAGACCCAGTACTTC. It is translated as CSAGWGGVKTQYF.

The chain recombines TRBV9 with TRBJ1-2, with 7 bases identical to TRBD1. The CDR3 totals 15 residues. Germline V CDR1 and CDR2: SGDLS, YYNGEE. V shed 4 bases, J shed 4 bases, and the junction held 10 bases outside the gene matches. The CDR3 region has the DNA TGTGCCAGCAGCCCCCGAATACAGGGGCCCTATGGCTACACCTTC. It yields the protein CASSPRIQGPYGYTF.

The chain uses TRBV24-1 and TRBJ2-7, with 12 positions matching TRBD2. With V trimmed by 7 bases and J by 9 bases, 9 bases remained unmatched. Germline V CDR1 and CDR2: KGHDR, SFDVKD. This CDR3 is 14 amino acids long. CDR3 protein: CATRRTSGVHVQYV. In nucleotides, the CDR3 is TGTGCCACCAGGCGGACTAGCGGGGTTCATGTGCAGTACGTC.

Only a few counts were recorded for this clonotype. CDR3 coding DNA: TGTGCCAGCAGTTATTTCGGGACGGGAAACACCATATATTTT. Protein sequence: CASSYFGTGNTIYF. The chain has TRBV6-5 and TRBJ1-3; D might be TRBD1 (5 bases). The germline V gene encodes CDR1 MNHEY and CDR2 SVGAGI. The CDR3 runs 14 residues. V was clipped by 3 bases and J by 4 bases, with 10 bases between them.

This clonotype has just a few counts. This chain joins TRBV5-1 and TRBJ2-3; perhaps TRBD2 as D (7 bases). V was cut by 3 bases and J by 6 bases, with 23 bases left in between. Germline V gene sequence: CDR1 SGHRS, CDR2 YFSETQ. The CDR3 has 17 amino acids. The chain's CDR3 is CASSSFRGAQIFDTQYF. As DNA, the CDR3 is TGCGCCAGCAGCTCGTTTCGGGGGGCGCAGATTTTCGATACGCAGTATTTT.

The chain couples TRBV7-9 to TRBJ2-1; tentative D call: TRBD1 (5 bases). The ends were cut back, 3 bases at V and 10 bases at J, with 13 bases in the middle. Germline V lookup: CDR1 SEHNR, CDR2 FQNEAQ (reference sequence). The CDR3 is made up of 13 amino acids. The CDR3 spells CASSFQGKREQFF. CDR3 nucleotides: TGTGCCAGCAGCTTCCAGGGAAAGAGGGAGCAGTTCTTC.

CDR3 protein: CASSYGRGDTQYF. CDR3 nucleotides: TGTGCCAGCAGTTATGGCAGGGGTGATACGCAGTATTTT. J is TRBJ2-3 and V is TRBV12-3 or TRBV12-4; D perhaps matches TRBD1 (6 bases). The CDR3 totals 13 residues. V lost 4 bases and J 6 bases, leaving 11 bases between the germline ends.

The chain links TRBV12-5 to TRBJ2-4, with D possibly being TRBD1 or TRBD2 (5 bases each). The germline V gene has CDR1 LGHNT and CDR2 FRNRAP. The germline V and J ends were trimmed by 2 bases and 6 bases, with 20 bases remaining between them. The CDR3 length is 17 residues. CDR3 nucleotides: TGTGCTAGTGGTTTGCCCGAACCGGGGCCCGACCTAAACATTCAGTACTTC. Translating it yields CASGLPEPGPDLNIQYF.

This clonotype was observed a few times. The chain couples TRBV6-1 to TRBJ2-1; perhaps TRBD2 as D (6 bases). TRBJ2-5 explains the end of the DNA better; the J call may be wrong. Germline loops: CDR1 MNHNS, CDR2 SASEGT. CDR3 size: 11 residues. The CDR3 nucleotides are TGTGCCAGCAGGCTAGCGGAGACCCAGTACTTC. Amino acid sequence: CASRLAETQYF.

This clonotype has a handful of counts. This sequence joins TRBV29-1 and TRBJ1-3, with TRBD1 matching over 9 bases. The CDR3 runs to 15 residues. V shed 7 bases and J 0 bases; nucleotides not matched to a gene: 7. Germline values: CDR1 SQVTM, CDR2 ANQGSEA. The CDR3, as DNA: TGCAGCGCACAGGGGGCTAATTTCTCTGGAAACACCATATATTTT. It translates to CSAQGANFSGNTIYF.

This clonotype was picked up a small number of times. The chain uses TRBV2 and TRBJ2-5; the D gene is possibly TRBD1 (6 bases). The DNA end is a closer match to TRBJ2-7, so the J assignment may be wrong. Per the germline V gene, CDR1 is SNHLY and CDR2 is FYNNEI. The CDR3 covers 14 residues. CDR3 sequence reads: CASRTGQKLYEQYF. CDR3 nucleotides: TGTGCCAGCAGGACCGGACAGAAACTGTACGAGCAGTACTTC.

This clonotype has more than one count but fewer than ten. CDR3 nucleotides: TGTGCCAGCAGCCCCCTCCACGTACAAGAGACCCAGTACTTC. The encoded protein is CASSPLHVQETQYF. The chain combines TRBV7-9 with TRBJ2-5; D is ambiguous. The CDR3 is 14 amino acids. Germline CDR1 and CDR2: SEHNR and FQNEAQ (reference sequence). V was cut by 5 bases and J by 2 bases, with 12 bases left in between. The whole variable domain, filled in from reference TRBV7-9 and TRBJ2-5, reads DTGVSQNPRHKITKRGQNVTFRCDPISEHNRLYWYRQTLGQGPEFLTYFQNEAQLEKSRLLSDRFSAERPKGSFSTLEIQRTEQGDSAMYLCASSPLHVQETQYFGPGTRLLVL.

The genes are TRBV27 and TRBJ2-3; 9 bases map to TRBD2. The V gene's germline CDR1 is MNHEY and CDR2 SMNVEV (reference sequence). V dropped 5 bases and J dropped 5; count of bases not matched to a gene: 17. The CDR3 runs to 18 residues. The CDR3 coding sequence is TGTGCCAGCAGTCCCGGACTAGCGCCCCCCGTTAACGAAGATACGCAGTATTTT. It encodes CASSPGLAPPVNEDTQYF.

The table lists this clonotype with a few counts. The chain uses TRBV7-9 and TRBJ2-5, with TRBD2 matching 9 bases. The DNA end lines up better with TRBJ2-7; the J call may be wrong. CDR3 length: 17 residues. From germline, CDR1 is SEHNR and CDR2 FQNEAQ (reference sequence). The CDR3 here is CASSLGDLAGKSYEQYF. The DNA of the CDR3 is TGTGCCAGCAGCTTAGGGGACCTAGCGGGAAAATCGTACGAGCAGTACTTC.

This clonotype was recorded a few times. This chain uses TRBV11-2 with TRBJ1-4; unclear D gene. The V end was cut by 5 bases, the J end by 0 bases, with 7 bases between. The CDR3 sequence is 14 residues long. In germline, CDR1 is SGHAT, CDR2 FQNNGV. The chain's CDR3 is CASSKGTTNEKLFF. In DNA form, the CDR3 reads TGTGCCAGCAGCAAAGGGACAACTAATGAAAAACTGTTTTTT. Complete variable domain (other parts from reference TRBV11-2 and TRBJ1-4): EAGVAQSPRYKIIEKRQSVAFWCNPISGHATLYWYQQILGQGPKLLIQFQNNGVVDDSQLPKDRFSAERLKGVDSTLKIQPAKLEDSAVYLCASSKGTTNEKLFFGSGTQLSVL.

V and J are TRBV3-1 and TRBJ2-1; possibly TRBD2 for D (7 bases). This CDR3 spans 18 amino acids. V dropped 0 bases and J dropped 8 bases, with 23 bases sitting between them. Germline V gene sequence: CDR1 LGHDT, CDR2 YNNKEL (reference sequence). The CDR3 nucleotides read TGTGCCAGCAGCCAAGATCGGCTGCGGGGGCGACAACTGGATGAGCAGTTCTTC. Residues: CASSQDRLRGRQLDEQFF.

The CDR3 coding sequence is TGTGCCAGGCCCCGGACTAGCACTCCCTACAATGAGCAGTTCTTC. Encoded protein: CARPRTSTPYNEQFF. The gene calls are TRBV9 and TRBJ2-1; TRBD2 matches 8 bases. CDR3 length: 15 amino acids. V lost 8 bases and J lost 2; bases outside the gene matches: 9. Germline CDR1 reads SGDLS; CDR2 reads YYNGEE.

Comment on this clonotype: Lacking the conserved final phenylalanine or tryptophan, this CDR3 likely reflects a read error. The CDR3 loop reads CATSDLLREGDTGELFL. The DNA of the CDR3 is TGTGCCACCAGTGATTTACTCAGGGAGGGGGACACCGGGGAGCTGTTTCTT. The chain uses TRBV24-1 and TRBJ2-2, with TRBD2 as a possible D gene (7 bases). The germline gives CDR1 KGHDR, CDR2 SFDVKD. The CDR3 is 17 residues long. Trimming took off 1 base at V and 3 bases at J, with 14 bases between the two ends.

This rearrangement joins TRBV20-1 to TRBJ2-2; perhaps TRBD2 as D (5 bases). CDR1 DFQATT and CDR2 SNEGSKA come from the germline V gene (reference sequence). Trimming took off 1 base at V and 5 bases at J, with 5 bases between the two ends. The CDR3 has 12 amino acids. The CDR3 DNA is TGCAGTGCTAGAGCGGGGACCGGGGAGCTGTTTTTT. Its translation: CSARAGTGELFF.

This clonotype occurred once. The rearrangement uses TRBV27 and TRBJ2-3, with a weak D call TRBD1 (5 bases). V was shortened by 5 bases and J by 2 bases, with 14 bases between the two germline ends. The CDR3 contains 15 residues. Germline CDR1 reads MNHEY; CDR2 reads SMNVEV (reference sequence). The CDR3 region has the DNA TGTGCCAGCAGTCCTCGGACACTTCTCACAGATACGCAGTATTTT. This codes for CASSPRTLLTDTQYF.

This clonotype was observed at least ten times. The genes are TRBV28 and TRBJ1-5; D is ambiguous. The CDR3 sequence is 13 residues long. The V end was cut by 5 bases, the J end by 5 bases, with 10 bases between. Germline assignment: CDR1 MDHEN and CDR2 SYDVKM. In DNA, the CDR3 is TGTGCCAGCAGTATAAGTGGGGATCAGCCCCAGCATTTT. As protein: CASSISGDQPQHF.

In this sample, this clonotype turned up a few times. The chain combines TRBV14 with TRBJ2-5, with a possible D match to TRBD2 (6 bases). Germline CDR1 is SGHDN and CDR2 is FVKESK. This CDR3 comprises 17 residues. Trimming removed 4 bases from V and 9 bases from J, with 27 bases in between. CDR3 region: CASSLLPPGTAEGAQYF. The CDR3 nucleotides read TGTGCCAGCAGCCTCCTGCCTCCTGGGACTGCCGAAGGGGCCCAGTACTTC. Based on the CDR3 plus reference TRBV14 and TRBJ2-5, the full variable domain is EAGVTQFPSHSVIEKGQTVTLRCDPISGHDNLYWYRRVMGKEIKFLLHFVKESKQDESGMPNNRFLAERTGGTYSTLKVQPAELEDSGVYFCASSLLPPGTAEGAQYFGPGTRLLVL.

This clonotype was picked up a small number of times. CDR3 protein: CASSQGQIDEKLFF. The CDR3 nucleotides read TGCGCCAGCAGCCAGGGACAGATTGATGAAAAACTGTTTTTT. This chain links TRBV4-1 with TRBJ1-4, with TRBD1 identical over 7 bases. CDR3 length equals 14 residues. The V segment lost 3 bases and the J segment 6 bases; nucleotides outside the gene matches: 4. Germline loops: CDR1 MGHRA, CDR2 YSYEKL.

The chain carries TRBV27 and TRBJ1-1, with unresolved D. Germline lookup yields CDR1 MNHEY and CDR2 SMNVEV (reference sequence). CDR3 size: 15 residues. The germline V and J ends were trimmed by 4 bases and 4 bases, with 16 bases remaining between them. CDR3 region: CASSSLPMGSTEAFF. The CDR3 region has the DNA TGTGCCAGCAGTTCCCTTCCGATGGGAAGCACTGAAGCTTTCTTT.

The chain uses TRBV7-9 and TRBJ1-2; D may be TRBD1 (5 bases). The germline V gene encodes CDR1 SEHNR and CDR2 FQNEAQ (reference sequence). V was shortened by 5 bases and J by 8 bases, with 15 bases between the two germline ends. The CDR3 contains 13 residues. The CDR3 DNA sequence: TGTGCCAGCAGCCCCTCCCAGGGTTACGGCTACACCTTC. Its translation is CASSPSQGYGYTF.

The chain recombines TRBV12-3 or TRBV12-4 with TRBJ1-1; D perhaps matches TRBD1 (5 bases). The CDR3 consists of 12 residues. With 7 bases removed from V and 3 bases from J, the gap between germline ends came to 9 bases. DNA for the CDR3: TGTGCCAGCACCGAGGGGCACACTGAAGCTTTCTTT. This translates into CASTEGHTEAFF.

The chain links TRBV20-1 to TRBJ2-7; 7 nucleotides align to TRBD1. The CDR3 is made up of 15 amino acids. V was pared by 2 bases and J by 0 bases, with 7 bases of the junction left unmatched. In germline, CDR1 is DFQATT, CDR2 SNEGSKA (reference sequence). CDR3 loop: CSARRPGQSSYEQYF. The CDR3 DNA follows: TGCAGTGCTAGAAGACCGGGACAGAGCTCCTACGAGCAGTACTTC.

CDR3 coding DNA: TGTGCCATCACCGAGGACAGGGCGAACTATGGCTACACCTTC. Its translation: CAITEDRANYGYTF. This chain links TRBV10-3 with TRBJ1-2; 8 positions agree with TRBD1. Trimming at V came to 7 bases and at J to 2 bases, leaving 6 bases not matched to a gene. This CDR3 comprises 14 residues. Germline CDR1 ENHRY, CDR2 SYGVKD.

This clonotype has only one observation. The chain carries TRBV6-5 and TRBJ2-5, with D perhaps matching TRBD2 (6 bases). TRBJ2-1 matches the DNA end more closely, so the J call is doubtful. From germline, CDR1 is MNHEY and CDR2 SVGAGI. CDR3 length: 15 amino acids. Here the CDR3 reads CASSYGGTLYNEQFF. CDR3 bases: TGTGCCAGCAGTTATGGCGGGACCTTATACAATGAGCAGTTCTTC.